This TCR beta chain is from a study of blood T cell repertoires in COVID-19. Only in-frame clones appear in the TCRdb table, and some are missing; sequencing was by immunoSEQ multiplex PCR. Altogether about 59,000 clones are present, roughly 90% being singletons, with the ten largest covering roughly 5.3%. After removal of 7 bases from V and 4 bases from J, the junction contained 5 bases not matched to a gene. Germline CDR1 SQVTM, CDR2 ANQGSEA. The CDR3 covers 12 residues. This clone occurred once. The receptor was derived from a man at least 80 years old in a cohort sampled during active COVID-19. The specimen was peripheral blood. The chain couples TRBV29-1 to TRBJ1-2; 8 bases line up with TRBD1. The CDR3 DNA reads TGCAGCGGTGCCGGGACAGGCTATGGCTACACCTTC. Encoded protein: CSGAGTGYGYTF. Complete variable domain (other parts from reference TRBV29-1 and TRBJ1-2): SAVISQKPSRDICQRGTSLTIQCQVDSQVTMMFWYRQQPGQSLTLIATANQGSEATYESGFVIDKFPISRPNLTFSTLTVSNMSPEDSSIYLCSGAGTGYGYTFGSGTRLTVV.